The 28 T cell receptor beta chains reported below all come from one sample, sequenced in a study of blood T cell repertoires in COVID-19. Measured with immunoSEQ multiplex PCR; TCRdb has only the in-frame clones, and not every one. This table has 80,000 or so clones, about four fifths appearing once. Sequencing was carried out using peripheral blood. The receptors were sampled from a human donor in a cohort sampled during active COVID-19.

This clone showed up just a few times. The J gene is TRBJ2-7, the V gene TRBV5-1; the D gene is possibly TRBD2 (5 bases). The V and J ends lost 0 bases and 3 bases respectively, with 13 bases between them. Germline V gives CDR1 SGHRS, CDR2 YFSETQ. The CDR3 runs to 15 residues. CDR3 in amino acids: CASSLGETGIYEQYF. CDR3 nucleotide sequence: TGCGCCAGCAGCTTGGGAGAGACGGGGATCTACGAGCAGTACTTC.

This chain uses TRBV15 with TRBJ2-5, with 11 bases that match TRBD1. This CDR3 region has 15 residues. The V segment lost 5 bases and the J segment 7 bases; nucleotides outside the gene matches: 9. The V gene's germline CDR1 is LNHNV and CDR2 YYDKDF (reference sequence). The CDR3 nucleotides read TGTGCCACCAGCTGGGGACAGGGGGATTCGGCGACCCAGTACTTC. The encoded protein is CATSWGQGDSATQYF.

The J gene is TRBJ1-2, the V gene TRBV11-2; D might be TRBD1 (5 bases). Trimming took off 5 bases at V and 4 bases at J, with 14 bases between the two ends. The CDR3 runs 14 residues. Germline V gives CDR1 SGHAT, CDR2 FQNNGV. The CDR3 DNA reads TGTGCCAGCAGCCTTAGCAGGGCCCTCTATGGCTACACCTTC. Its translation is CASSLSRALYGYTF. The entire variable domain, with the rest obtained from reference TRBV11-2 and TRBJ1-2, is as follows: EAGVAQSPRYKIIEKRQSVAFWCNPISGHATLYWYQQILGQGPKLLIQFQNNGVVDDSQLPKDRFSAERLKGVDSTLKIQPAKLEDSAVYLCASSLSRALYGYTFGSGTRLTVV.

This clone was counted between two and nine times. This chain uses TRBV7-6 with TRBJ1-1, with D possibly TRBD1 on 5 matching bases. This CDR3 spans 13 amino acids. Germline V lookup: CDR1 SGHVS, CDR2 FNYEAQ. Trimming cost V 5 bases and J 0 bases, with 7 bases left between them. The CDR3 loop is CASSRQMNTEAFF. Written as DNA, the CDR3 is TGTGCCAGCAGCCGACAGATGAACACTGAAGCTTTCTTT.

This chain links TRBV6-1 with TRBJ2-3; D is perhaps TRBD2 (5 bases). Germline CDR1 is MNHNS and CDR2 is SASEGT. V dropped 3 bases and J dropped 6 bases, with 10 bases sitting between them. The CDR3 has 13 amino acids. The chain's CDR3 is CASSDERRDTQYF. The CDR3 DNA sequence: TGTGCCAGCAGTGACGAGAGGAGGGATACGCAGTATTTT.

This rearrangement joins TRBV24-1 to TRBJ1-2, with 7 bases identical to TRBD1. CDR1 is KGHDR, CDR2 SFDVKD, per germline. The ends lost 0 bases at V and 0 bases at J; junction bases unmatched: 12. The CDR3 loop spans 19 amino acids. CDR3 in amino acids: CATSDLHPAGGIANYGYTF. The CDR3 nucleotides read TGTGCCACCAGTGATTTGCATCCGGCAGGGGGGATAGCTAACTATGGCTACACCTTC.

CDR3 loop: CASRAVGLRGNTGELFF. The CDR3 DNA reads as TGTGCCAGCAGGGCGGTCGGTCTTCGCGGGAACACCGGGGAGCTGTTTTTT. The rearrangement uses TRBV7-2 and TRBJ2-2; D is unclear. V was pared by 6 bases and J by 1 base, with 18 bases between. This CDR3 has 17 residues. In germline, CDR1 is SGHTA, CDR2 FQGNSA.

In this sample, this clone turned up once. The chain has TRBV6-6 and TRBJ1-1; D ambiguous. There are 14 residues in the CDR3. Germline values: CDR1 MNHNY, CDR2 SVGAGI (reference sequence). V shed 0 bases and J shed 1 base, with 6 bases lying between them. The CDR3 loop is CASSYSSQNTEAFF. The CDR3 DNA reads as TGTGCCAGCAGTTACTCTTCACAGAACACTGAAGCTTTCTTT.

The chain employs TRBV9 and TRBJ2-5; D not certain. Germline values: CDR1 SGDLS, CDR2 YYNGEE. This CDR3 has 14 amino acids. Between the trimmed V and J ends, which lost 3 bases and 1 base, there was a span of 10 bases. For the CDR3, the DNA is TGTGCCAGCAGCGCCAACACGGGCCAAGAGACCCAGTACTTC. It translates to CASSANTGQETQYF.

J is TRBJ1-1 and V is TRBV6-5, with 8 bases lining up with TRBD1. Per germline, CDR1 MNHEY and CDR2 SVGAGI. The trim removed 7 bases at V and 10 bases at J, leaving 11 bases unmatched. The CDR3 is 13 residues long. The CDR3 sequence is CASNTGTGVSAFF. CDR3 DNA sequence: TGTGCCAGCAACACCGGGACAGGAGTATCAGCTTTCTTT.

Here the CDR3 DNA reads TGCGCCAGCAGCCAACGGGGGGGAGACGAAAAACTGTTTTTT. Translating it yields CASSQRGGDEKLFF. The chain couples TRBV4-1 to TRBJ1-4; perhaps TRBD1 as D (5 bases). The germline V gene encodes CDR1 MGHRA and CDR2 YSYEKL. Trimming pared 2 bases from V and 8 bases from J, leaving 12 bases between. The CDR3 runs to 14 residues.

V usage is TRBV5-1 and J usage is TRBJ1-1, with 7 positions matching TRBD1. CDR3 length: 13 residues. Germline loops: CDR1 SGHRS, CDR2 YFSETQ. V was pared by 7 bases and J by 0 bases, with 3 bases of the junction left unmatched. The CDR3 region is CASGDSMNTEAFF. In DNA form, the CDR3 reads TGCGCCAGCGGGGACAGCATGAACACTGAAGCTTTCTTT. The whole variable domain, filled in from reference TRBV5-1 and TRBJ1-1, reads KAGVTQTPRYLIKTRGQQVTLSCSPISGHRSVSWYQQTPGQGLQFLFEYFSETQRNKGNFPGRFSGRQFSNSRSEMNVSTLELGDSALYLCASGDSMNTEAFFGQGTRLTVV.

This clone was detected a few times. CDR3 nucleotide sequence: TGTGCCAGCAGCGTAGGGCAGGCTACAAATCAGCCCCAGCATTTT. Amino acids: CASSVGQATNQPQHF. The V gene is TRBV9, the J gene TRBJ1-5; unclear D gene. Germline V gene data show CDR1 as SGDLS and CDR2 as YYNGEE. The CDR3 is made up of 15 amino acids. Trimming left V 0 bases short and J 4 bases short, with 11 bases between. Full variable domain (remainder filled in from reference TRBV9 and TRBJ1-5): DSGVTQTPKHLITATGQRVTLRCSPRSGDLSVYWYQQSLDQGLQFLIQYYNGEERAKGNILERFSAQQFPDLHSELNLSSLELGDSALYFCASSVGQATNQPQHFGDGTRLSIL.

The J gene is TRBJ2-7, the V gene TRBV12-3 or TRBV12-4, with D tentatively TRBD1 (6 bases). The V end lost 10 bases, the J end lost 2 bases, and 12 bases lay between the germline ends. CDR3 length: 12 residues. The CDR3 loop reads CATRQGTYEQYF. The CDR3, as DNA: TGTGCCACCCGTCAGGGGACCTACGAGCAGTACTTC.

J is TRBJ1-4 and V is TRBV2, with D possibly TRBD1 on 5 matching bases. There are 15 residues in the CDR3. From germline, CDR1 is SNHLY and CDR2 FYNNEI. Trimming left V 5 bases short and J 7 bases short, with 17 bases between. CDR3 sequence: CASSPRGGRGEKLFF. As DNA, the CDR3 is TGTGCCAGCAGTCCCCGGGGGGGGAGGGGTGAAAAACTGTTTTTT.

The genes are TRBV27 and TRBJ1-2, with D perhaps TRBD1 (6 bases). Trimming stripped 2 bases from V and 5 bases from J, with 15 bases between. CDR1 is MNHEY and CDR2 is SMNVEV in the germline V gene (reference sequence). This CDR3 comprises 15 residues. CDR3 in DNA: TGTGCCAGCAGTTTACGGGGCGGGGGCACATATGGCTACACCTTC. Protein sequence: CASSLRGGGTYGYTF.

In nucleotides, the CDR3 is TGTGCCAGCAGAGACAGGGCTTTCTCTGGAAACACCATATATTTT. Protein: CASRDRAFSGNTIYF. This chain joins TRBV2 and TRBJ1-3; 7 nucleotides match TRBD1. Germline CDR1 SNHLY, CDR2 FYNNEI. The CDR3 has 15 residues. V lost 6 bases to trimming and J lost 0 bases; unmatched junction nucleotides: 5.

This sequence joins TRBV9 and TRBJ2-1, with 14 bases aligning to TRBD2. The CDR3 is made up of 19 amino acids. V trimming: 1 base; J trimming: 5 bases; junction bases outside the gene matches: 11. CDR1 and CDR2 (germline): SGDLS, YYNGEE. The CDR3 loop is CASSVLGTVTSGGDNEQFF. The CDR3, as DNA: TGTGCCAGCAGCGTATTGGGGACAGTGACTAGCGGGGGGGACAATGAGCAGTTCTTC.

The rearrangement joins TRBV5-6 to TRBJ2-3; D unresolved. V was pared by 0 bases and J by 2 bases, with 10 bases between. CDR3 size: 15 residues. CDR1 and CDR2 from the germline V gene are SGHDT and YYEEEE. This CDR3 reads CASSLVRYDTDTQYF. The CDR3, as DNA: TGTGCCAGCAGCTTGGTTCGCTATGACACAGATACGCAGTATTTT.

The J gene is TRBJ1-5, the V gene TRBV6-2 or TRBV6-3; D unclear. Per the germline V gene, CDR1 is MNHEY and CDR2 is SVGEGT. Deletions cut 6 bases from V and 3 bases from J, with 18 bases between. This CDR3 is 16 amino acids long. The CDR3 DNA reads TGTGCCAGCAGCCTCGGTCTAAGTAATACCAATCAGCCCCAGCATTTT. This gives the protein CASSLGLSNTNQPQHF.

The V call is TRBV5-6, the J call TRBJ2-7; D perhaps matches TRBD1 (8 bases). The germline V gene has CDR1 SGHDT and CDR2 YYEEEE. The CDR3 runs 14 residues. V was shortened by 5 bases and J by 3 bases, with 15 bases between the two germline ends. The CDR3 spells CASRDTGGDYEQYF. The CDR3 region has the DNA TGTGCCAGCAGGGACACAGGGGGGGACTACGAGCAGTACTTC.

Notes on this clone: Germline is not matched at one junction end, which may reflect a read error. This chain connects TRBV2 to TRBJ2-7; no clear D gene. The CDR3 is 10 amino acids. Looked up from germline, CDR1 is SNHLY and CDR2 is FYNNEI. CDR3 sequence: CASRESRVYF. DNA for the CDR3: TGTGCCAGCAGGGAAAGCCGCGTCTATTTC.

The chain has TRBV5-6 and TRBJ1-4; D remains ambiguous. Germline CDR1 reads SGHDT; CDR2 reads YYEEEE. This CDR3 contains 12 residues. The V gene lost 7 bases and the J gene lost 5 bases, with 9 bases spanning the gap. Here the CDR3 reads CASSRGNEKLFF. CDR3 bases: TGTGCCAGCTCCCGAGGAAATGAAAAACTGTTTTTT.

The V call is TRBV4-1, the J call TRBJ1-5; D uncertain. Germline CDR1 is MGHRA and CDR2 is YSYEKL. The CDR3 is made up of 16 amino acids. V lost 3 bases to trimming and J lost 2 bases, with 14 bases between them. The CDR3 bases are TGCGCCAGCAGCCACCCCGGAGGCGGCGGCAATCAGCCCCAGCATTTT. Residues: CASSHPGGGGNQPQHF.

Here the CDR3 DNA reads TGCGCCAGCAGCACGGGACAGGGGGCGTCTGGCTACACCTTC. Protein sequence: CASSTGQGASGYTF. The chain has TRBV5-1 and TRBJ1-2, with TRBD1 matching 12 bases. The trim removed 4 bases at V and 7 bases at J, leaving 5 bases unmatched. Germline V gene sequence: CDR1 SGHRS, CDR2 YFSETQ. The CDR3 runs 14 residues.

This chain joins TRBV6-5 and TRBJ1-2, with 11 nucleotides matching TRBD1. Germline-derived CDR1 and CDR2 are MNHEY and SVGAGI. The CDR3 consists of 15 residues. The junction had 9 bases not matched to a gene; V was cut back by 5 bases and J by 7 bases. The CDR3 DNA is TGTGCCAGCAGTACTAACGCCGGGACAGGGGGTGGCTACACCTTC. Its translation is CASSTNAGTGGGYTF.

V gene TRBV2 combines with J gene TRBJ2-7, with 7 positions matching TRBD1. There are 13 residues in the CDR3. Germline V lookup: CDR1 SNHLY, CDR2 FYNNEI. The junction had 7 bases not matched to a gene; V was cut back by 7 bases and J by 4 bases. In DNA, the CDR3 is TGTGCCAGCATGATAGGGGGCAGGTACGAGCAGTACTTC. Its translation is CASMIGGRYEQYF.

J is TRBJ1-1 and V is TRBV5-4; 8 bases map to TRBD1. The CDR3 has 15 residues. Germline lookup yields CDR1 SGHNT and CDR2 YYREEE (reference sequence). V was clipped by 4 bases and J by 5 bases; unmatched bases: 10. CDR3 nucleotides: TGTGCCAGCAGCCTAAGCCAGGGGGCAGGTACTGAAGCTTTCTTT. As protein: CASSLSQGAGTEAFF. Filled out from reference TRBV5-4 and TRBJ1-1, the complete variable domain reads ETGVTQSPTHLIKTRGQQVTLRCSSQSGHNTVSWYQQALGQGPQFIFQYYREEENGRGNFPPRFSGLQFPNYSSELNVNALELDDSALYLCASSLSQGAGTEAFFGQGTRLTVV.